This passage covers 5 T cell receptor beta chains from one sample sequenced in a study of cytomegalovirus exposure and HLA in healthy donors. The PCR was carried out with 60 Vbeta primers and 13 Jbeta primers. Some clones are missing from TCRdb's copy, which holds only in-frame ones; the method was immunoSEQ multiplex PCR. The sample holds approximately 120,000 clones; 76% are singletons and the top ten take less than 9.5%. The sequencing sample was made of PBMCs. Receptors originate from a woman aged 45-60 years in good health and CMV-seropositive.

This rearrangement joins TRBV11-2 to TRBJ2-5, with D perhaps TRBD2 (6 bases). Germline V gives CDR1 SGHAT, CDR2 FQNNGV. The CDR3 has 14 amino acids. V lost 6 bases and J lost 4, with 15 bases in between. The CDR3 coding sequence is TGTGCCAGCAGTTCCTTGGCGGGGACAGAGACCCAGTACTTC. Translation: CASSSLAGTETQYF.

V gene TRBV19 combines with J gene TRBJ2-5, with 8 bases identical to TRBD1. The CDR3 is made up of 14 amino acids. Germline V lookup: CDR1 LNHDA, CDR2 SQIVND (reference sequence). Unmatched junction bases numbered 8, after V lost 6 bases and J lost 5 bases. CDR3 sequence (DNA): TGTGCCAGTAGGTCCCAGGGGGCGGGGGAGACCCAGTACTTC. It is translated as CASRSQGAGETQYF.

V and J are TRBV7-3 and TRBJ2-3, with D uncertain. V dropped 5 bases and J dropped 6 bases, with 15 bases sitting between them. In germline, CDR1 is SGHTA, CDR2 FQGTGA. The CDR3 extends over 14 amino acids. CDR3 loop: CASSESSPADTQYF. CDR3 nucleotides: TGTGCCAGCAGCGAATCCAGCCCAGCGGATACGCAGTATTTT. The full variable domain, in which reference TRBV7-3 and TRBJ2-3 provide the parts outside the CDR3, is GAGVSQTPSNKVTEKGKYVELRCDPISGHTALYWYRQSLGQGPEFLIYFQGTGAADDSGLPNDRFFAVRPEGSVSTLKIQRTERGDSAVYLCASSESSPADTQYFGPGTRLTVL.

The CDR3 nucleotides read TGTGCCAGCAGCAGCAACGGACAGGGCCAGTTCTTC. It translates to CASSSNGQGQFF. The chain combines TRBV7-3 with TRBJ2-1, with TRBD1 matching 8 bases. CDR1 and CDR2 from the germline V gene are SGHTA and FQGTGA. This CDR3 region has 12 residues. Trimming cost V 5 bases and J 13 bases; bases outside gene matches: 7.

Only a few counts were recorded for this clone. The chain couples TRBV6-1 to TRBJ1-2, with D maybe TRBD1 (5 bases). V was shortened by 6 bases and J by 1 base, with 9 bases between the two germline ends. The CDR3 totals 13 residues. Per the germline V gene, CDR1 is MNHNS and CDR2 is SASEGT. The CDR3 DNA reads as TGTGCCAGCAGGGAGACAGATAACTATGGCTACACCTTC. It is translated as CASRETDNYGYTF.